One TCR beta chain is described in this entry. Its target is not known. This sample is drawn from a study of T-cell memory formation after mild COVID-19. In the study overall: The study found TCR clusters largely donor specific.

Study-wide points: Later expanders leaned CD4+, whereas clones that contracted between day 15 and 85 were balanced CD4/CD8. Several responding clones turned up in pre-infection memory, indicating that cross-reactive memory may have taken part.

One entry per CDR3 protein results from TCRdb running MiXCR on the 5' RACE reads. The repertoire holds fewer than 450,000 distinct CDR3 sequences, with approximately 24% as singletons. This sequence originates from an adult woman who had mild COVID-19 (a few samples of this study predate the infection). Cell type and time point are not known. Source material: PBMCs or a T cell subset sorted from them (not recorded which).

The CDR3 sequence: CASSGRRVTGGENEQFF. The DNA of the CDR3 is TGTGCCAGCAGCGGACGGAGGGTTACGGGGGGTGAAAATGAGCAGTTCTTC. The chain carries TRBV7-8 and TRBJ2-1; 7 nucleotides agree with TRBD2. With V trimmed by 5 bases and J by 7 bases, 17 bases remained unmatched. The CDR3 contains 17 residues. Looked up from germline, CDR1 is SGHVS and CDR2 is FQNEAQ.